What follows are 9 T cell receptor beta chains derived from one specimen sequenced in a study of cytomegalovirus exposure and HLA in healthy donors. The PCR used 60 Vbeta and 13 Jbeta primers. The method was immunoSEQ multiplex PCR; TCRdb's version includes in-frame clones alone and lacks a portion of them. In the table there are around 110,000 clones, 70% to 85% of which are singletons. The sample taken for sequencing was PBMCs. Source of these receptors: a boy between 10 and 17 years old in good health and CMV-seronegative.

This clone was seen only a few times. The rearrangement joins TRBV6-5 to TRBJ1-1; D may be TRBD1 (5 bases). The CDR3 is 13 amino acids. CDR1 is MNHEY and CDR2 is SVGAGI in the germline V gene. The ends were cut back, 6 bases at V and 1 base at J, with 9 bases in the middle. The CDR3 sequence: CASRGTGNTEAFF. The CDR3 nucleotides are TGTGCCAGCAGAGGTACAGGGAACACTGAAGCTTTCTTT.

CDR3 sequence reads: CASSGEALSNQPQHF. The DNA for the CDR3 is TGTGCCAGCAGTGGAGAGGCCCTTAGCAATCAGCCCCAGCATTTT. The V and J genes are TRBV2 and TRBJ1-5, with D unresolved. CDR1 and CDR2 from the germline V gene are SNHLY and FYNNEI. CDR3 length: 15 amino acids. V lost 4 bases and J 0 bases, leaving 10 bases between the germline ends.

The rearrangement uses TRBV7-9 and TRBJ2-7; 13 positions agree with TRBD2. V shed 4 bases and J 4 bases; nucleotides not matched to a gene: 7. Germline V CDR1 and CDR2: SEHNR, FQNEAQ (reference sequence). The CDR3 is 16 residues long. CDR3 residues: CASSSKLAGGRYEQYF. CDR3 bases: TGTGCCAGCAGCTCGAAACTAGCGGGAGGGCGGTACGAGCAGTACTTC.

The CDR3 spells CASSQEVGRGNSPLHF. CDR3 in DNA: TGTGCCAGCAGCCAAGAGGTGGGGCGGGGGAATTCACCCCTCCACTTT. The V and J genes are TRBV14 and TRBJ1-6, with TRBD1 as a possible D gene (5 bases). This CDR3 has 16 amino acids. V was clipped by 0 bases and J by 7 bases, with 13 bases between them. Germline lookup yields CDR1 SGHDN and CDR2 FVKESK.

The genes are TRBV7-9 and TRBJ2-7; D uncertain. V shed 2 bases and J shed 0 bases, with 8 bases lying between them. The CDR3 consists of 14 residues. The germline CDR1 and CDR2 sequences are SEHNR and FQNEAQ (reference sequence). DNA of the CDR3: TGTGCCAGCAGCTTACAACTTCTCTCCTACGAGCAGTACTTC. It specifies CASSLQLLSYEQYF.

In nucleotides, the CDR3 is TGTGCCAGCAGTTGGAGGGAATTTGGGAACGAGCAGTACTTC. Translated: CASSWREFGNEQYF. The chain carries TRBV28 and TRBJ2-7, with a weak D call TRBD2 (6 bases). The CDR3 has 14 residues. The germline V and J ends were trimmed by 4 bases and 5 bases, with 15 bases remaining between them. Germline V lookup: CDR1 MDHEN, CDR2 SYDVKM.

This chain uses TRBV30 with TRBJ2-7; D is undetermined. This CDR3 contains 11 residues. The V end was cut by 3 bases, the J end by 3 bases, with 6 bases between. Per the germline V gene, CDR1 is GTSNPN and CDR2 is SVGIG (reference sequence). The CDR3 loop is CAWRSFYEQYF. The CDR3 DNA reads TGTGCCTGGAGGTCCTTCTACGAGCAGTACTTC. Using reference TRBV30 and TRBJ2-7 for the parts outside the CDR3, the full variable domain is SQTIHQWPATLVQPVGSPLSLECTVEGTSNPNLYWYRQAAGRGLQLLFYSVGIGQISSEVPQNLSASRPQDRQFILSSKKLLLSDSGFYLCAWRSFYEQYFGPGTRLTVT.

This rearrangement joins TRBV5-1 to TRBJ2-5; the D gene is possibly TRBD2 (5 bases). CDR1 and CDR2 from the germline V gene are SGHRS and YFSETQ. The V gene lost 2 bases and the J gene lost 5 bases, with 10 bases spanning the gap. The CDR3 has 13 residues. The CDR3 region is CASSLGSWETQYF. As DNA, the CDR3 is TGCGCCAGCAGCTTAGGGAGTTGGGAGACCCAGTACTTC.

The chain has TRBV18 and TRBJ2-1; D perhaps matches TRBD2 (6 bases). V was cut by 3 bases and J by 4 bases, with 10 bases left in between. Germline loops: CDR1 KGHSH, CDR2 LQKENI. This CDR3 comprises 14 residues. The CDR3 nucleotides read TGTGCCAGCTCACCCTCCGGGACTTACAATGAGCAGTTCTTC. Its protein product is CASSPSGTYNEQFF.